This T cell receptor (beta chain) was sequenced for a study of sequential checkpoint blockade in melanoma (dated by TCRdb to between 2017 and 2020). Broadly, across the study: In a 1:1 randomization, patients received either first-line nivolumab then ipilimumab (arm A) or ipilimumab then nivolumab (arm B). Maintenance nivolumab came after each of the two trial sequences. TCRbeta immunosequencing was performed on DNA from 91 pretreatment melanoma tumor samples. Twenty-two patients had matched tumor biopsies taken before treatment and at week 13, after single-agent nivolumab (arm A) or ipilimumab (arm B). About four fifths of the matched tumor biopsy pairs taken before and after treatment were from the same lesion.

The treatment or condition label, as the study defines it: randomized to nivolumab then ipilimumab (arm A) or the reverse (arm B). No trial patient had received prior DNA-damaging chemotherapy. The samples were obtained from melanoma patients enrolled in CheckMate 064, an open-label, randomized phase II trial testing sequential checkpoint blockade. Tumor TCR sequencing used genomic DNA from formalin-fixed paraffin-embedded (FFPE) tissue samples. This clone was seen a few times. Its cognate antigen has yet to be identified. The record has no base qualities; no much larger clone is one base away. Trimming removed 2 bases from V and 4 bases from J; the gene matches leave 11 bases unexplained. CDR3 length: 16 amino acids, cysteine to phenylalanine. Only CDR3 DNA is held: 48 bases, read in frame from base 1. As encoded in the germline V gene (reference sequence), CDR1 is SSHAT while CDR2 is FNYEAQ. Summary of the overall study and its limitations: Patients with increases in tumor T-cell fraction and clonality by week 13 were approximately 30 times more likely to achieve clinical benefit. Among patients in the nivolumab-first arm (arm A), tumor TIL clonality before treatment was associated with response (P = .04). Small sample sizes and reduced statistical power limited the within-arm analyses of tumor T-cell fraction. Tumor T-cell fraction and clonality correlated with PD-L1 staining and CD8+ T-cell counts but not with mutational load. Validation of the response-prediction model combining TCR metrics and mutation burden is needed in larger, independent patient cohorts.

The immunoSEQ Assay was used to immunosequence TCRbeta CDR3 regions from genomic DNA. Before high-throughput sequencing, genomic DNA was amplified using bias-controlled multiplex PCR. On the authors' methods: To quantify the absolute abundance of each unique TCRbeta CDR3 region, the sequences were collapsed and filtered. Clonality, defined as 1 minus Pielou's evenness, was calculated using only productive rearrangements. Tumor T-cell fraction was computed by normalizing TCRbeta template counts to usable DNA, estimated from several housekeeping genes. A previously published method was used to identify clones with significantly greater frequencies in on-treatment samples than in baseline samples. TCRdb limited this immuneACCESS table to in-frame rearrangements with V and J called. A share of clones is missing; checked studies link under half to unresolved V genes, and the rest is unexplained. V, J and clone size derive from that table, while D and trimming were established from the DNA sequence. The sample records fewer than 5,500 clones, about 20% of which are singletons. The ten largest clonotypes hold around 9% of the sample.

Here the sequenced sample was tumor tissue (inferred from file names), taken from a patient given nivolumab and ipilimumab in sequence. This chain is built from TRBV7-7 and TRBJ2-7; TRBD1 matches 7 bases in the middle. The receptor's source is a human donor with melanoma. The CDR3 region has the sequence CASSLFFGTERYEQYF. The bases are TGTGCCAGCAGCTTATTTTTCGGGACAGAGAGATACGAGCAGTACTTC.